This entry lists 26 T cell receptor beta chains sequenced from one sample in a study of CD8+CD57+ T cells in acquired aplastic anemia. The template used for profiling TCR beta VDJ and CDR3 was genomic DNA. Each CDR3 protein gets one entry after TCRdb re-called the reads with MiXCR. Among roughly 130,000 distinct CDR3 sequences, around 48% were seen once, and the ten largest hold about 2.7%. Source material: sorted CD4+, CD8+, or CD8+CD57+ T cells (not recorded which) from PBMCs. The receptors come from a human donor in good health, serving as a control.

This clonotype was seen a few times. The CDR3 loop is CASSDHRTVHEQYF. The DNA for the CDR3 is TGTGCCAGCAGTGACCACCGGACCGTCCACGAGCAGTACTTC. The chain is built from TRBV2 and TRBJ2-7; D ambiguous. The CDR3 sequence is 14 residues long. Trimming cost V 3 bases and J 5 bases, with 14 bases left between them. Germline-derived CDR1 and CDR2 are SNHLY and FYNNEI.

As concerns this clonotype: A much larger clone differs by one base, so this may be a read error. The V and J genes are TRBV5-4 and TRBJ2-1, with 7 bases that match TRBD1. CDR3 length equals 18 residues. Germline V lookup: CDR1 SGHNT, CDR2 YYREEE (reference sequence). The V gene end was trimmed by 3 bases and the J gene end by 2 bases; junction bases not matched to a gene: 14. CDR3 coding DNA: TGTGCCAGCAGCTCCCTATCGACCGGGACAGTGACCTACAATGAGCAGTTCTTC. This sequence encodes CASSSLSTGTVTYNEQFF. Using reference TRBV5-4 and TRBJ2-1 for the parts outside the CDR3, the full variable domain is ETGVTQSPTHLIKTRGQQVTLRCSSQSGHNTVSWYQQALGQGPQFIFQYYREEENGRGNFPPRFSGLQFPNYSSELNVNALELDDSALYLCASSSLSTGTVTYNEQFFGPGTRLTVL.

This clonotype was recorded at least ten times. DNA for the CDR3: TGTGCCAGCAACAGGGTTGGGAATGAAAAACTGTTTTTT. Residues: CASNRVGNEKLFF. The chain employs TRBV6-1 and TRBJ1-4; D might be TRBD1 (6 bases). CDR3 size: 13 residues. CDR1 and CDR2 from the germline V gene are MNHNS and SASEGT. V gave up 7 bases and J gave up 5 bases, with 11 bases separating them.

The genes are TRBV20-1 and TRBJ1-1, with unresolved D. The CDR3 is made up of 15 amino acids. CDR1 is DFQATT, CDR2 SNEGSKA, per germline (reference sequence). V was cut by 2 bases and J by 0 bases, with 13 bases left in between. The CDR3 loop reads CSARKGFRVNTEAFF. The CDR3 region has the DNA TGCAGTGCTAGAAAAGGGTTTAGGGTGAACACTGAAGCTTTCTTT.

This chain uses TRBV20-1 with TRBJ2-5, with TRBD2 matching over 8 bases. This CDR3 is 13 amino acids long. From germline, CDR1 is DFQATT and CDR2 SNEGSKA (reference sequence). The junction had 3 bases not matched to a gene; V was cut back by 3 bases and J by 3 bases. The CDR3 loop reads CSASGGAEETQYF. The CDR3 region has the DNA TGCAGTGCTAGCGGGGGGGCCGAAGAGACCCAGTACTTC.

The CDR3 nucleotides read TGCAGTGCTAGAGGTGCAGCCGGGACAAACTACAATGAGCAGTTCTTC. Protein: CSARGAAGTNYNEQFF. The chain combines TRBV20-1 with TRBJ2-1, with D tentatively TRBD1 (6 bases). V was clipped by 1 base and J by 3 bases, with 16 bases between them. This CDR3 comprises 16 residues. Germline CDR1 is DFQATT and CDR2 is SNEGSKA (reference sequence).

On this clonotype itself: Its ends do not fully match the called genes, so a read error is possible. The chain links TRBV29-1 to TRBJ2-7; possibly TRBD2 for D (6 bases). Germline V lookup: CDR1 SQVTM, CDR2 ANQGSEA. The CDR3 loop spans 13 amino acids. Here the CDR3 reads CSVGRGTGSEQYF. The CDR3 bases are TGCAGTGTTGGTCGGGGGACGGGTAGCGAGCAGTACTTC.

The chain links TRBV7-2 to TRBJ1-2, with 7 bases aligning to TRBD1. CDR3 length equals 14 residues. Trimming at V came to 6 bases and at J to 6 bases, leaving 10 bases not matched to a gene. Germline CDR1 reads SGHTA; CDR2 reads FQGNSA. CDR3 region: CASSYGQAIHGYTF. CDR3 coding DNA: TGTGCCAGCAGTTACGGACAGGCCATCCATGGCTACACCTTC.

Notes on this clonotype: One junction end disagrees with the germline gene, perhaps due to a read error. This rearrangement joins TRBV29-1 to TRBJ2-7; D not resolved. Germline V CDR1 and CDR2: SQVTM, ANQGSEA. There are 13 residues in the CDR3. CDR3 coding DNA: TGCAGCGTTGCCTCTGCGTTCGCCTATGAGCAGTACTTC. This encodes CSVASAFAYEQYF.

Details on this clonotype: A read error may produce the germline difference seen at one junction end. The chain links TRBV7-3 to TRBJ1-2; D is uncertain. There are 13 residues in the CDR3. Per the germline V gene, CDR1 is SGHTA and CDR2 is FQGTGA. CDR3 sequence: CASSLNTEYGYTF. In nucleotides, the CDR3 is TGTGCCAGCAGTTTAAATACAGAATATGGCTACACCTTC.

V usage is TRBV20-1 and J usage is TRBJ2-7; 9 bases agree with TRBD2. Trimming took 1 base from V and 1 from J; bases not matched to a gene: 5. The CDR3 length is 15 residues. Germline V gene sequence: CDR1 DFQATT, CDR2 SNEGSKA (reference sequence). In nucleotides, the CDR3 is TGCAGTGCTAGAGGATCGACTAGCGGATCCTACGAGCAGTACTTC. Residues: CSARGSTSGSYEQYF.

The CDR3, as DNA: TGTGCCAGCAGCCAAGATTTCCACACTGAAGCTTTCTTT. Translation gives CASSQDFHTEAFF. The chain couples TRBV14 to TRBJ1-1; no definite D call. Germline V gene lookup returns CDR1 SGHDN and CDR2 FVKESK. The CDR3 totals 13 residues. The V end was cut by 0 bases, the J end by 3 bases, with 5 bases between.

This clonotype was seen a handful of times. V and J are TRBV29-1 and TRBJ1-1; a possible D gene is TRBD1 (6 bases). This CDR3 has 13 residues. Trimming took 5 bases from V and 1 from J, leaving 11 bases between them. CDR1 and CDR2 (germline): SQVTM, ANQGSEA. The CDR3 DNA is TGCAGCGTTAGGGGGTCAGGGAACACTGAAGCTTTCTTT. Its translation is CSVRGSGNTEAFF.

This clonotype was found many times. This chain uses TRBV12-3 or TRBV12-4 with TRBJ1-4; D is perhaps TRBD1 (6 bases). This CDR3 has 12 amino acids. Trimming stripped 7 bases from V and 10 bases from J, with 13 bases between. The CDR3 reads CASTPGAGKLFF. The CDR3 DNA reads as TGTGCCAGCACGCCGGGGGCAGGAAAACTGTTTTTT.

J is TRBJ2-7 and V is TRBV2; no definite D call. Germline assignment: CDR1 SNHLY and CDR2 FYNNEI. Trimming shortened V by 10 bases and J by 4 bases, and 8 bases separated the two germline ends. The length of the CDR3 is 10 residues. The CDR3 spells CATQTYEQYF. In DNA, the CDR3 is TGTGCCACCCAGACGTACGAGCAGTACTTC.

There are many counts of this clonotype. The chain uses TRBV7-2 and TRBJ2-7, with 9 positions matching TRBD2. The junction had 5 bases not matched to a gene; V was cut back by 5 bases and J by 0 bases. This CDR3 has 15 residues. Germline values: CDR1 SGHTA, CDR2 FQGNSA. CDR3 DNA sequence: TGTGCCAGCAGCATTAGCGGGGGAGCCTCCTACGAGCAGTACTTC. This gives the protein CASSISGGASYEQYF.

At least ten counts were recorded for this clonotype. The genes are TRBV18 and TRBJ1-2; no reliable D call. Deletions cut 0 bases from V and 1 base from J, with 12 bases between. The CDR3 consists of 16 residues. The germline V gene has CDR1 KGHSH and CDR2 LQKENI. CDR3 coding DNA: TGTGCCAGCTCACCACCGTTCGCCAGAAATAACTATGGCTACACCTTC. Protein: CASSPPFARNNYGYTF. Combining the CDR3 with reference TRBV18 and TRBJ1-2 gives the whole variable domain NAGVMQNPRHLVRRRGQEARLRCSPMKGHSHVYWYRQLPEEGLKFMVYLQKENIIDESGMPKERFSAEFPKEGPSILRIQQVVRGDSAAYFCASSPPFARNNYGYTFGSGTRLTVV.

This chain joins TRBV12-3 or TRBV12-4 and TRBJ1-1; D gene unclear. This CDR3 region has 14 residues. Trimming cost V 8 bases and J 1 base, with 14 bases left between them. The CDR3 here is CASSRARRNTEAFF. CDR3 nucleotide sequence: TGTGCCAGCTCCCGAGCCCGGAGGAACACTGAAGCTTTCTTT.

This clonotype came up many times. The CDR3, as DNA: TGTGCCAGCAGCGTCCACGTAGGGAGGGGAACTGAAGCTTTCTTT. Protein sequence: CASSVHVGRGTEAFF. The chain employs TRBV14 and TRBJ1-1; D perhaps matches TRBD1 (5 bases). CDR1 and CDR2 from the germline V gene are SGHDN and FVKESK. CDR3 size: 15 residues. The V and J ends lost 5 bases and 5 bases respectively, with 18 bases between them.

The rearrangement links TRBV5-6 to TRBJ1-1, with D maybe TRBD1 (6 bases). The V end was cut by 2 bases, the J end by 4 bases, with 12 bases between. Germline-derived CDR1 and CDR2 are SGHDT and YYEEEE. CDR3 length: 14 residues. The CDR3 is CASSFGQSATEAFF. The CDR3 DNA is TGTGCCAGCAGCTTCGGACAGTCGGCCACTGAAGCTTTCTTT.

As regards this clonotype: An end of the junction differs from the germline gene, which may be a read error. This chain joins TRBV12-3 or TRBV12-4 and TRBJ2-2, with D tentatively TRBD2 (5 bases). The CDR3 extends over 13 amino acids. The CDR3 sequence is CASSPARTGELFF. CDR3 nucleotide sequence: TGTGCCAGCAGTCCCGCCCGGACCGGGGAGCTGTTCTTT.

The rearrangement uses TRBV7-2 and TRBJ1-2; tentatively, D is TRBD1 (5 bases). Germline CDR1 and CDR2: SGHTA and FQGNSA. V lost 7 bases and J lost 8, with 14 bases in between. There are 12 residues in the CDR3. The CDR3 DNA follows: TGTGCCAGCACCTTCCAGGGTTGGGGCTACACCTTC. Translated: CASTFQGWGYTF.

The chain joins TRBV20-1 to TRBJ1-4, with D possibly matching TRBD1 (5 bases). Deletions cut 6 bases from V and 8 bases from J, with 22 bases between. Per the germline V gene, CDR1 is DFQATT and CDR2 is SNEGSKA (reference sequence). The CDR3 loop spans 15 amino acids. The CDR3 loop is CSASSIPGGREKLFF. As DNA, the CDR3 is TGCAGTGCCAGTAGTATTCCCGGGGGTCGGGAAAAACTGTTTTTT.

The chain employs TRBV6-1 and TRBJ2-7, with TRBD1 matching 7 bases. V shed 5 bases and J 2 bases; nucleotides not matched to a gene: 6. The CDR3 length is 14 residues. The germline gives CDR1 MNHNS, CDR2 SASEGT. The CDR3 protein is CASSLRGQPYEQYF. The CDR3 DNA reads as TGTGCCAGCAGTCTTAGGGGACAGCCCTACGAGCAGTACTTC.

This clonotype came up a few times. The J gene is TRBJ2-7, the V gene TRBV29-1, with 15 bases lining up with TRBD2. The junction had 5 bases not matched to a gene; V was cut back by 5 bases and J by 3 bases. This CDR3 comprises 15 residues. CDR1 is SQVTM and CDR2 is ANQGSEA in the germline V gene. The CDR3 nucleotides are TGCAGCGTTTCCGGGACTAGCGGGGGGTTCTACGAGCAGTACTTC. It specifies CSVSGTSGGFYEQYF.

In the case of this clonotype: Being one base from a much bigger clone, this may be a read error. The gene calls are TRBV12-3 or TRBV12-4 and TRBJ2-3, with D unresolved. This CDR3 region has 15 residues. V was cut by 0 bases and J by 9 bases, with 16 bases left in between. The DNA of the CDR3 is TGTGCCAGCAGTTTAGCTTTTATTCAGAGGAAAACGCAGTATTTT. Its translation is CASSLAFIQRKTQYF.